Listed here are 18 T cell receptor beta chains from one sample, sequenced in a study of T cell repertoires in cytomegalovirus infection. TCRdb re-called the reads through MiXCR, storing one row per CDR3 protein. This table holds 45,000 to 60,000 distinct CDR3 sequences, more than 15% found once. Antigens of these TCRs are unknown. Material: CD8+ T cells from cultured PBMCs, obtained from culture after CMV antigen stimulation. The receptors shown here come from a human donor in good health (CMV status not recorded). Some clones in this sample may be carry-over from other donors' samples.

This clonotype was seen repeatedly, ten times or more. The chain employs TRBV7-2 and TRBJ1-2; 8 nucleotides line up with TRBD1. V shed 5 bases and J 4 bases; nucleotides not matched to a gene: 9. The CDR3 consists of 15 residues. The germline V gene encodes CDR1 SGHTA and CDR2 FQGNSA. Here the CDR3 reads CASSPRQGRAYGYTF. CDR3 nucleotides: TGTGCCAGCAGCCCACGACAGGGGAGAGCCTATGGCTACACCTTC.

In its sample, this clonotype was seen many times. V is TRBV7-2 and J is TRBJ1-5; TRBD1 matches 8 bases. V shed 1 base, J shed 4 bases, and the junction held 6 bases outside the gene matches. CDR1 SGHTA and CDR2 FQGNSA come from the germline V gene. This CDR3 comprises 16 residues. The chain's CDR3 is CASSLGGDRRNQPQHF. The CDR3 DNA sequence: TGTGCCAGCAGCTTAGGGGGGGACAGGCGGAATCAGCCCCAGCATTTT.

The count of this clonotype is one. This chain joins TRBV7-8 and TRBJ1-5; 7 nucleotides match TRBD1. The CDR3 totals 15 residues. V trimming: 3 bases; J trimming: 1 base; junction bases outside the gene matches: 3. CDR1 is SGHVS and CDR2 is FQNEAQ in the germline V gene. The CDR3 spells CASSLRTGSNQPQHF. The CDR3 coding sequence is TGTGCCAGCAGCTTGAGGACAGGCAGCAATCAGCCCCAGCATTTT.

The V call is TRBV28, the J call TRBJ2-7, with 7 bases matching TRBD1. Losses at the gene ends were 7 bases for V and 4 bases for J; bases not matched to a gene: 13. Looked up from germline, CDR1 is MDHEN and CDR2 is SYDVKM. CDR3 length: 15 residues. CDR3 loop: CASNIIGTAGYEQYF. The CDR3 nucleotides read TGTGCCAGCAATATCATCGGGACAGCAGGTTACGAGCAGTACTTC.

CDR3 DNA sequence: TGTGCCAGCAGTTTACTCGTCAGCCAAGAGACCCAGTACTTC. Amino acids: CASSLLVSQETQYF. The chain has TRBV28 and TRBJ2-5; the D is unclear. There are 14 residues in the CDR3. Germline lookup yields CDR1 MDHEN and CDR2 SYDVKM. V lost 2 bases, J lost 1 base, and 8 bases lay in between.

The rearrangement uses TRBV7-6 and TRBJ2-2; either TRBD1 or TRBD2 may fit D (5 bases each). Germline CDR1 SGHVS, CDR2 FNYEAQ. CDR3 size: 17 residues. V was trimmed by 1 base and J by 0 bases, leaving 12 bases between them. The CDR3 DNA follows: TGTGCCAGCAGCTTAGTAGCCGGGACCTCGAACACCGGGGAGCTGTTTTTT. Its protein product is CASSLVAGTSNTGELFF. Drawing the rest from reference TRBV7-6 and TRBJ2-2, the complete variable domain is GAGVSQSPRYKVTKRGQDVALRCDPISGHVSLYWYRQALGQGPEFLTYFNYEAQQDKSGLPNDRFSAERPEGSISTLTIQRTEQRDSAMYRCASSLVAGTSNTGELFFGEGSRLTVL.

At least ten counts were recorded for this clonotype. The V call is TRBV5-1, the J call TRBJ1-4; D not certain. The CDR3 sequence is 15 residues long. CDR1 is SGHRS, CDR2 YFSETQ, per germline. Trimming pared 4 bases from V and 3 bases from J, leaving 13 bases between. The CDR3 nucleotides read TGCGCCAGCAGCGAGGACGGAGCGGCTAATGAAAAACTGTTTTTT. Encoded protein: CASSEDGAANEKLFF.

This clonotype was counted between two and nine times. This rearrangement joins TRBV7-9 to TRBJ2-2; 7 bases map to TRBD1. The germline gives CDR1 SEHNR, CDR2 FQNEAQ (reference sequence). Germline trimming cut 11 bases from V and 4 bases from J; bases unmatched to any gene: 13. The CDR3 has 15 amino acids. CDR3 sequence (DNA): TGTGCCGGACTGGGTCCCGGGACAGTCACCGGGGAGCTGTTTTTT. Translation gives CAGLGPGTVTGELFF.

Many counts were recorded for this clonotype. The V call is TRBV7-8, the J call TRBJ1-2; maybe TRBD1 (6 bases). This CDR3 is built from 15 residues. V was clipped by 5 bases and J by 2 bases, with 15 bases between them. Germline V gives CDR1 SGHVS, CDR2 FQNEAQ. CDR3 residues: CASSSAGGRNYGYTF. The CDR3 DNA sequence: TGTGCCAGCAGCAGTGCTGGGGGCAGAAACTATGGCTACACCTTC.

V and J are TRBV6-1 and TRBJ1-5, with 7 bases lining up with TRBD1. This CDR3 has 17 residues. Germline V gene sequence: CDR1 MNHNS, CDR2 SASEGT. The V gene end was trimmed by 0 bases and the J gene end by 9 bases; junction bases not matched to a gene: 14. The CDR3: CASSEAPVRGDPWPQHF. The CDR3 DNA reads as TGTGCCAGCAGTGAAGCCCCGGTCAGGGGGGATCCATGGCCCCAGCATTTT.

This clonotype was seen ten or more times. V and J are TRBV6-2 or TRBV6-3 and TRBJ1-1; 7 positions match TRBD1. CDR3 length: 13 amino acids. J was trimmed by 7 bases and V by 6 bases; bases with no gene match: 8. The germline V gene has CDR1 MNHEY and CDR2 SVGEGT. CDR3 protein: CASSPGDSYEAFF. DNA for the CDR3: TGTGCCAGCAGCCCCGGGGACAGCTATGAAGCTTTCTTT.

Here the CDR3 DNA reads TGTGCCAGCAGCTTAGCGATCGCAGGGGTTTACGAGCAGTACTTC. Its translation: CASSLAIAGVYEQYF. The rearrangement uses TRBV7-6 and TRBJ2-7, with a weak D call TRBD1 (6 bases). This CDR3 spans 15 amino acids. V was clipped by 0 bases and J by 4 bases, with 13 bases between them. Per the germline V gene, CDR1 is SGHVS and CDR2 is FNYEAQ. Based on the CDR3 plus reference TRBV7-6 and TRBJ2-7, the full variable domain is GAGVSQSPRYKVTKRGQDVALRCDPISGHVSLYWYRQALGQGPEFLTYFNYEAQQDKSGLPNDRFSAERPEGSISTLTIQRTEQRDSAMYRCASSLAIAGVYEQYFGPGTRLTVT.

This clonotype is medium-sized in the sample. The V and J genes are TRBV7-2 and TRBJ2-7; D remains unclear. V lost 7 bases to trimming and J lost 7 bases, with 23 bases between them. Germline V gene lookup returns CDR1 SGHTA and CDR2 FQGNSA. CDR3 size: 15 residues. The DNA of the CDR3 is TGTGCCAGCACCTATGGGCCTGACTCCTTTGAGGAGCAGTACTTC. This codes for CASTYGPDSFEEQYF.

This clonotype was recorded a few times. The rearrangement uses TRBV6-5 and TRBJ1-5, with D maybe TRBD1 (6 bases). This CDR3 is built from 15 residues. Deletions cut 0 bases from V and 6 bases from J, with 12 bases between. Germline CDR1 reads MNHEY; CDR2 reads SVGAGI. The chain's CDR3 is CASSYSGGAGQPQHF. CDR3 in DNA: TGTGCCAGCAGTTACTCCGGGGGCGCCGGTCAGCCCCAGCATTTT.

The CDR3 here is CASSFQDKADTQYF. CDR3 in DNA: TGTGCCAGCAGCTTTCAAGACAAGGCAGATACGCAGTATTTT. The V and J genes are TRBV7-6 and TRBJ2-3; D not certain. Trimming took off 3 bases at V and 4 bases at J, with 11 bases between the two ends. This CDR3 is built from 14 residues. CDR1 and CDR2 from the germline V gene are SGHVS and FNYEAQ. The full variable domain, in which reference TRBV7-6 and TRBJ2-3 provide the parts outside the CDR3, is GAGVSQSPRYKVTKRGQDVALRCDPISGHVSLYWYRQALGQGPEFLTYFNYEAQQDKSGLPNDRFSAERPEGSISTLTIQRTEQRDSAMYRCASSFQDKADTQYFGPGTRLTVL.

Details on this clonotype: The CDR3 does not close with the conserved phenylalanine or tryptophan, likely indicating a read error. The chain joins TRBV20-1 to TRBJ2-1; D is uncertain. Trimming removed 0 bases from V and 8 bases from J, with 8 bases in between. The CDR3 is made up of 12 amino acids. Germline V gene sequence: CDR1 DFQATT, CDR2 SNEGSKA (reference sequence). Here the CDR3 reads CSARDDHYEQFC. The DNA for the CDR3 is TGCAGTGCTAGAGATGACCATTATGAGCAGTTCTGC.

By its share, this clonotype is medium-sized. The genes are TRBV7-2 and TRBJ2-3; 11 bases agree with TRBD2. The germline V gene has CDR1 SGHTA and CDR2 FQGNSA. V lost 5 bases to trimming and J lost 1 base; unmatched junction nucleotides: 5. The CDR3 consists of 16 residues. The chain's CDR3 is CASSLLAGGGTDTQYF. CDR3 DNA: TGTGCCAGCAGCCTCCTAGCGGGGGGCGGCACAGATACGCAGTATTTT.

This chain connects TRBV7-9 to TRBJ2-7, with D hard to call. Germline V gene lookup returns CDR1 SEHNR and CDR2 FQNEAQ (reference sequence). The V end lost 2 bases, the J end lost 0 bases, and 11 bases lay between the germline ends. CDR3 length: 15 residues. The CDR3 protein is CASSLRVGTSYEQYF. The CDR3 DNA reads TGTGCCAGCAGCTTAAGGGTGGGTACCTCCTACGAGCAGTACTTC. The full variable domain, rest sourced from reference TRBV7-9 and TRBJ2-7, is DTGVSQNPRHKITKRGQNVTFRCDPISEHNRLYWYRQTLGQGPEFLTYFQNEAQLEKSRLLSDRFSAERPKGSFSTLEIQRTEQGDSAMYLCASSLRVGTSYEQYFGPGTRLTVT.